One and the same sample provided the 17 T cell receptor beta chains below, sequenced in a study of T cells in localized non-small cell lung cancer. This table comes from immunoSEQ multiplex PCR, and its TCRdb copy is limited to in-frame clones, with some not included. The sample yields tens of thousands of clones, almost 85% seen once. The sequenced sample was peripheral blood, obtained before any cancer treatment. The source of these receptors is a female donor older than 55 with stage I lung adenocarcinoma.

The V and J genes are TRBV2 and TRBJ2-3, with D maybe TRBD2 (6 bases). The CDR3 contains 14 residues. Germline CDR1 is SNHLY and CDR2 is FYNNEI. V lost 6 bases and J 2 bases, leaving 12 bases between the germline ends. CDR3 nucleotide sequence: TGTGCCAGCAGGGTGACTAGTAACACAGATACGCAGTATTTT. Translating it yields CASRVTSNTDTQYF.

The chain uses TRBV9 and TRBJ2-1; D is ambiguous. Trimming pared 1 base from V and 10 bases from J, leaving 15 bases between. CDR1 is SGDLS, CDR2 YYNGEE, per germline. This CDR3 spans 14 amino acids. The CDR3 nucleotides read TGTGCCAGCAGCGTAAGATCGCTGCCCGGGGAGCAGTTCTTC. This gives the protein CASSVRSLPGEQFF.

The genes are TRBV7-3 and TRBJ1-3; D unresolved. This CDR3 region has 15 residues. CDR1 is SGHTA and CDR2 is FQGTGA in the germline V gene. V was pared by 1 base and J by 4 bases, with 11 bases between. The CDR3 is CASSLRGMQGNTIYF. The CDR3 DNA is TGTGCCAGCAGCTTAAGAGGGATGCAGGGAAACACCATATATTTT.

The chain carries TRBV7-3 and TRBJ1-1; D ambiguous. CDR1 is SGHTA and CDR2 is FQGTGA in the germline V gene. V gave up 5 bases and J gave up 3 bases, with 13 bases separating them. The CDR3 extends over 14 amino acids. The CDR3 DNA is TGTGCCAGCAGCCTGGACCCTCGGGACACTGAAGCTTTCTTT. It translates to CASSLDPRDTEAFF.

This clone is a singleton in its sample. The chain employs TRBV5-1 and TRBJ2-2, with 9 bases that match TRBD1. The V segment lost 6 bases and the J segment 4 bases; nucleotides outside the gene matches: 10. The CDR3 covers 16 residues. Germline CDR1 reads SGHRS; CDR2 reads YFSETQ. CDR3 protein: CASTQSGTGSTGELFF. The CDR3 bases are TGCGCCAGCACCCAATCCGGGACAGGGTCCACCGGGGAGCTGTTTTTT. The whole variable domain, remainder taken from reference TRBV5-1 and TRBJ2-2, is KAGVTQTPRYLIKTRGQQVTLSCSPISGHRSVSWYQQTPGQGLQFLFEYFSETQRNKGNFPGRFSGRQFSNSRSEMNVSTLELGDSALYLCASTQSGTGSTGELFFGEGSRLTVL.

This clone was recorded a few times. This rearrangement joins TRBV7-2 to TRBJ1-1; 9 bases match TRBD1. V shed 7 bases and J 0 bases; nucleotides not matched to a gene: 9. Germline values: CDR1 SGHTA, CDR2 FQGNSA. CDR3 size: 16 residues. The CDR3 here is CASTQVGTGLNTEAFF. The CDR3 DNA reads as TGTGCCAGCACCCAAGTAGGGACAGGGTTGAACACTGAAGCTTTCTTT.

Concerning this clone: This sample includes further DNA sequences coding for the same CDR3. The rearrangement uses TRBV6-1 and TRBJ1-1; unclear D gene. The germline CDR1 and CDR2 sequences are MNHNS and SASEGT. V was cut by 0 bases and J by 5 bases, with 7 bases left in between. CDR3 size: 13 residues. CDR3 sequence reads: CASSEARQTEAFF. The CDR3 nucleotides are TGTGCCAGCAGTGAAGCGCGGCAGACTGAAGCTTTCTTT.

This rearrangement joins TRBV5-1 to TRBJ1-4, with D possibly being TRBD1 (5 bases). Per the germline V gene, CDR1 is SGHRS and CDR2 is YFSETQ. Trimming stripped 4 bases from V and 5 bases from J, with 18 bases between. The CDR3 is 16 residues long. This CDR3 reads CASSHSPGTENEKLFF. CDR3 DNA: TGCGCCAGCAGCCACTCCCCGGGGACGGAAAATGAAAAACTGTTTTTT.

A remark on this clone: At one end the junction does not follow the germline gene, possibly because of a read error. The J gene is TRBJ1-1, the V gene TRBV5-1; 8 bases agree with TRBD1. From germline, CDR1 is SGHRS and CDR2 YFSETQ. CDR3 length equals 15 residues. CDR3 sequence: CASSLGDRLNTEAFF. The CDR3 DNA follows: TGCGCCAGCAGTTTGGGGGACAGGCTGAACACTGAAGCTTTCTTT. The full variable domain, completed using reference TRBV5-1 and TRBJ1-1, is KAGVTQTPRYLIKTRGQQVTLSCSPISGHRSVSWYQQTPGQGLQFLFEYFSETQRNKGNFPGRFSGRQFSNSRSEMNVSTLELGDSALYLCASSLGDRLNTEAFFGQGTRLTVV.

The gene calls are TRBV13 and TRBJ2-1, with 11 bases aligning to TRBD2. J was trimmed by 0 bases and V by 5 bases; bases with no gene match: 6. CDR1 is PRHDT and CDR2 is FYEKMQ in the germline V gene (reference sequence). The CDR3 runs 17 residues. CDR3 sequence (DNA): TGTGCCAGCAGCCCTAGCGGGAGGACGAGCTCCTACAATGAGCAGTTCTTC. Translation gives CASSPSGRTSSYNEQFF.

This clone was recorded only once. The chain employs TRBV2 and TRBJ2-7; no firm D call. The CDR3 is 12 residues long. V lost 6 bases and J 4 bases, leaving 10 bases between the germline ends. From germline, CDR1 is SNHLY and CDR2 FYNNEI. The CDR3 sequence: CASRLGGYEQYF. CDR3 DNA: TGTGCCAGCAGGCTGGGCGGTTACGAGCAGTACTTC.

This rearrangement joins TRBV7-3 to TRBJ2-5, with TRBD2 matching over 7 bases. This CDR3 is built from 17 residues. Germline loops: CDR1 SGHTA, CDR2 FQGTGA. Trimming cost V 2 bases and J 1 base; bases outside gene matches: 10. This CDR3 reads CASSLEPGGLTQETQYF. The CDR3, as DNA: TGTGCCAGCAGCTTAGAGCCGGGAGGACTAACCCAAGAGACCCAGTACTTC.

This rearrangement joins TRBV6-5 to TRBJ2-2, with D perhaps TRBD1 or TRBD2 (5 bases each). V was shortened by 11 bases and J by 2 bases, with 12 bases between the two germline ends. CDR1 MNHEY and CDR2 SVGAGI come from the germline V gene. This CDR3 is 13 amino acids long. The DNA of the CDR3 is TGTGCCGCTCTAGGGACCAACACCGGGGAGCTGTTTTTT. Residues: CAALGTNTGELFF.

This clone was detected only once. The V call is TRBV10-2, the J call TRBJ1-1, with 10 bases that match TRBD1. The trim removed 4 bases at V and 0 bases at J, leaving 8 bases unmatched. The V gene's germline CDR1 is WSHSY and CDR2 SAAADI. The CDR3 has 17 amino acids. This CDR3 is CASSARDRGPMNTEAFF. The CDR3 DNA sequence: TGCGCCAGCAGTGCCCGGGACAGGGGCCCTATGAACACTGAAGCTTTCTTT.

J is TRBJ2-2 and V is TRBV11-2, with D uncertain. There are 12 residues in the CDR3. V was pared by 6 bases and J by 13 bases, with 15 bases between. Germline V gives CDR1 SGHAT, CDR2 FQNNGV. In DNA form, the CDR3 reads TGTGCCAGCAGTTTTACCGACGGCGGGCTGTTTTTT. Translating gives CASSFTDGGLFF. Together with reference TRBV11-2 and TRBJ2-2, the CDR3 gives the full variable domain: EAGVAQSPRYKIIEKRQSVAFWCNPISGHATLYWYQQILGQGPKLLIQFQNNGVVDDSQLPKDRFSAERLKGVDSTLKIQPAKLEDSAVYLCASSFTDGGLFFGEGSRLTVL.

Turning to this clone: One end of the junction does not line up with germline, which may come from a read error. The chain employs TRBV7-2 and TRBJ2-3, with 8 bases lining up with TRBD2. This CDR3 region has 15 residues. The germline V gene encodes CDR1 SGHTA and CDR2 FQGNSA. The chain's CDR3 is CASSWGLVGTDTQYF. DNA for the CDR3: TGTGCCAGCAGCTGGGGACTAGTGGGCACGGATACGCAGTATTTT.

The genes are TRBV18 and TRBJ2-3; TRBD2 matches 8 bases. The CDR3 totals 14 residues. Germline CDR1 is KGHSH and CDR2 is LQKENI. V shed 2 bases, J shed 4 bases, and the junction held 2 bases outside the gene matches. CDR3 residues: CASSPYGGADTQYF. The CDR3 DNA follows: TGTGCCAGCTCACCATACGGGGGGGCAGATACGCAGTATTTT.